A selection of T cell receptor beta chains follows, all from one sample in a study of T cell responses to AZD1222 COVID-19 vaccine. Sequencing was performed with immunoSEQ multiplex PCR; in TCRdb, only in-frame clones are kept and a portion is missing. The sample has 75,000 to 90,000 clones, approximately 85% seen once; the top ten hold around an eighth. The specimen was peripheral blood, collected 28 days after the second AZD1222 dose. Receptors were obtained from an adult who received the AZD1222 COVID-19 vaccine. CDR3s include the opening cysteine and the closing phenylalanine or tryptophan. D genes are given only for firm matches. Rows may omit the clone size; those that give it use once, few, many or a size class.

CDR3aa,CDR3nt,d_gene,abundance,len,j_gene,v_gene
CASSIDPRGPTYGYTF,TGTGCCAGTAGTATAGACCCACGGGGACCCACGTATGGCTACACCTTC,.,.,16,TRBJ1-2,TRBV19
CASRAASGNTIYF,TGTGCCAGCAGGGCCGCGTCTGGAAACACCATATATTTT,.,.,13,TRBJ1-3,TRBV6-5
CASSTSGAETQYF,TGTGCCAGCAGCACTAGTGGAGCGGAGACCCAGTACTTC,.,.,13,TRBJ2-5,TRBV9
CASTSGNTIYF,TGTGCCAGCACATCAGGAAACACCATATATTTT,.,once,11,TRBJ1-3,TRBV12-3/TRBV12-4
CASGKDSGSEETQYF,TGTGCCAGCGGAAAGGATAGCGGCAGTGAGGAGACCCAGTACTTC,.,.,15,TRBJ2-5,TRBV2
CASKEQQNSPLHF,TGTGCCAGTAAGGAACAGCAGAATTCACCCCTCCACTTT,.,.,13,TRBJ1-6,TRBV19
CASSQDFRSRDGNTIYF,TGTGCCAGCAGCCAAGACTTCAGGAGCCGAGATGGAAACACCATATATTTT,.,.,17,TRBJ1-3,TRBV4-2
CASPPHEQYF,TGCGCCAGCCCTCCCCACGAGCAGTACTTC,.,.,10,TRBJ2-7,TRBV5-1
CASSTAAGGGDGYTF,TGTGCCAGCAGTACGGCGGCAGGGGGAGGTGATGGCTACACCTTC,TRBD1,.,15,TRBJ1-2,TRBV6-5
CASSSYTEAFF,TGTGCCAGCAGCTCATACACTGAAGCTTTCTTT,.,.,11,TRBJ1-1,TRBV7-3
CASSAAGASLYEQFF,TGTGCCAGCAGCGCCGCTGGGGCTAGCTTATACGAGCAGTTCTTC,.,.,15,TRBJ2-1,TRBV7-8
CASSEPRGQGARGYTF,TGTGCCAGCAGTGAACCTCGTGGACAGGGGGCGCGTGGCTACACCTTC,TRBD1,.,16,TRBJ1-2,TRBV6-1
CASSQDSGVWSTGELFF,TGCGCCAGCAGCCAAGATTCGGGGGTATGGAGCACCGGGGAGCTGTTTTTT,.,.,17,TRBJ2-2,TRBV4-3
CASSLGTGWDTEAFF,TGTGCCAGCAGCTTAGGGACAGGGTGGGACACTGAAGCTTTCTTT,TRBD1,.,15,TRBJ1-1,TRBV11-3
CASSLATGNQPQHF,TGTGCCAGCAGTTTAGCGACAGGGAACCAGCCCCAGCATTTT,TRBD1,.,14,TRBJ1-5,TRBV27
CASSGPPGQRSSGANVLTF,TGTGCCAGCAGTGGGCCACCCGGACAGCGGAGCTCTGGGGCCAACGTCCTGACTTTC,.,once,19,TRBJ2-6,TRBV6-1
CASSQEGGRPRGEQYF,TGTGCCAGCAGCCAAGAAGGCGGGAGGCCCCGAGGCGAGCAGTACTTC,TRBD2,.,16,TRBJ2-7,TRBV3-1/TRBV3-2
CASSLEGSSYNEQFF,TGCGCCAGCAGCTTGGAAGGGAGCTCCTACAATGAGCAGTTCTTC,.,.,15,TRBJ2-1,TRBV5-1
CASGLISGFLIYGYTF,TGTGCTAGTGGTTTGATCTCAGGGTTTCTTATCTATGGCTACACCTTC,.,.,16,TRBJ1-2,TRBV12-5
CASSVVENTGELFF,TGTGCCAGCAGCGTAGTCGAGAACACCGGGGAGCTGTTTTTT,.,.,14,TRBJ2-2,TRBV9
CASSPSEAGRRQETQYF,TGTGCCAGCAGCCCCAGCGAAGCGGGAAGGCGCCAAGAGACCCAGTACTTC,TRBD2,.,17,TRBJ2-5,TRBV7-9
CASRIVGNTEAFF,TGTGCCAGCAGGATCGTGGGGAACACTGAAGCTTTCTTT,.,.,13,TRBJ1-1,TRBV12-3/TRBV12-4
CASSYSYVEQFF,TGTGCCAGCAGTTACTCGTACGTCGAGCAGTTCTTC,.,.,12,TRBJ2-1,TRBV6-2/TRBV6-3
CASRSTSGSLYEQFF,TGTGCCAGCAGATCGACTAGCGGGAGTCTGTATGAGCAGTTCTTC,TRBD2,.,15,TRBJ2-1,TRBV25-1
CASSLYVAGGAKNIQYF,TGTGCCAGCAGTTTATATGTAGCGGGGGGAGCCAAAAACATTCAGTACTTC,TRBD2,.,17,TRBJ2-4,TRBV27
CASSLEQGYEQYF,TGTGCCAGCAGCTTAGAACAGGGCTACGAGCAGTACTTC,.,.,13,TRBJ2-7,TRBV7-2
CASSESGRRGGGNEQFF,TGTGCCAGCAGTGAATCTGGCAGACGGGGGGGTGGTAATGAGCAGTTCTTC,TRBD2,.,17,TRBJ2-1,TRBV25-1
CASSPGSTIYF,TGTGCCAGCAGCCCCGGTTCCACCATATATTTT,.,.,11,TRBJ1-3,TRBV12-3/TRBV12-4
CASSFRGDTQYF,TGTGCCAGCAGTTTTCGTGGAGATACGCAGTATTTT,.,.,12,TRBJ2-3,TRBV12-3/TRBV12-4